This T cell receptor (beta chain) was observed in a study of T cell changes during pregnancy in multiple sclerosis. The method was immunoSEQ multiplex PCR; TCRdb's version includes in-frame clones alone and lacks a portion of them. The sample lists about 87,000 clones; just over 90% were seen once. The germline V gene has CDR1 SSHAT and CDR2 FNYEAQ (reference sequence). The CDR3 loop spans 14 amino acids. In regard to this clone: An end of the junction does not agree with germline; a read error may underlie this.

The J gene is TRBJ2-2, the V gene TRBV7-7; D is unclear. The sample here was peripheral blood, taken in the third trimester of pregnancy. The origin of this receptor is a female donor in good health, enrolled as a control in a pregnancy study. In DNA form, the CDR3 reads TGTGCTAGCAGCTTAGCCACGAACACCGGGGAGCTGTTTTTT. Protein product: CASSLATNTGELFF.